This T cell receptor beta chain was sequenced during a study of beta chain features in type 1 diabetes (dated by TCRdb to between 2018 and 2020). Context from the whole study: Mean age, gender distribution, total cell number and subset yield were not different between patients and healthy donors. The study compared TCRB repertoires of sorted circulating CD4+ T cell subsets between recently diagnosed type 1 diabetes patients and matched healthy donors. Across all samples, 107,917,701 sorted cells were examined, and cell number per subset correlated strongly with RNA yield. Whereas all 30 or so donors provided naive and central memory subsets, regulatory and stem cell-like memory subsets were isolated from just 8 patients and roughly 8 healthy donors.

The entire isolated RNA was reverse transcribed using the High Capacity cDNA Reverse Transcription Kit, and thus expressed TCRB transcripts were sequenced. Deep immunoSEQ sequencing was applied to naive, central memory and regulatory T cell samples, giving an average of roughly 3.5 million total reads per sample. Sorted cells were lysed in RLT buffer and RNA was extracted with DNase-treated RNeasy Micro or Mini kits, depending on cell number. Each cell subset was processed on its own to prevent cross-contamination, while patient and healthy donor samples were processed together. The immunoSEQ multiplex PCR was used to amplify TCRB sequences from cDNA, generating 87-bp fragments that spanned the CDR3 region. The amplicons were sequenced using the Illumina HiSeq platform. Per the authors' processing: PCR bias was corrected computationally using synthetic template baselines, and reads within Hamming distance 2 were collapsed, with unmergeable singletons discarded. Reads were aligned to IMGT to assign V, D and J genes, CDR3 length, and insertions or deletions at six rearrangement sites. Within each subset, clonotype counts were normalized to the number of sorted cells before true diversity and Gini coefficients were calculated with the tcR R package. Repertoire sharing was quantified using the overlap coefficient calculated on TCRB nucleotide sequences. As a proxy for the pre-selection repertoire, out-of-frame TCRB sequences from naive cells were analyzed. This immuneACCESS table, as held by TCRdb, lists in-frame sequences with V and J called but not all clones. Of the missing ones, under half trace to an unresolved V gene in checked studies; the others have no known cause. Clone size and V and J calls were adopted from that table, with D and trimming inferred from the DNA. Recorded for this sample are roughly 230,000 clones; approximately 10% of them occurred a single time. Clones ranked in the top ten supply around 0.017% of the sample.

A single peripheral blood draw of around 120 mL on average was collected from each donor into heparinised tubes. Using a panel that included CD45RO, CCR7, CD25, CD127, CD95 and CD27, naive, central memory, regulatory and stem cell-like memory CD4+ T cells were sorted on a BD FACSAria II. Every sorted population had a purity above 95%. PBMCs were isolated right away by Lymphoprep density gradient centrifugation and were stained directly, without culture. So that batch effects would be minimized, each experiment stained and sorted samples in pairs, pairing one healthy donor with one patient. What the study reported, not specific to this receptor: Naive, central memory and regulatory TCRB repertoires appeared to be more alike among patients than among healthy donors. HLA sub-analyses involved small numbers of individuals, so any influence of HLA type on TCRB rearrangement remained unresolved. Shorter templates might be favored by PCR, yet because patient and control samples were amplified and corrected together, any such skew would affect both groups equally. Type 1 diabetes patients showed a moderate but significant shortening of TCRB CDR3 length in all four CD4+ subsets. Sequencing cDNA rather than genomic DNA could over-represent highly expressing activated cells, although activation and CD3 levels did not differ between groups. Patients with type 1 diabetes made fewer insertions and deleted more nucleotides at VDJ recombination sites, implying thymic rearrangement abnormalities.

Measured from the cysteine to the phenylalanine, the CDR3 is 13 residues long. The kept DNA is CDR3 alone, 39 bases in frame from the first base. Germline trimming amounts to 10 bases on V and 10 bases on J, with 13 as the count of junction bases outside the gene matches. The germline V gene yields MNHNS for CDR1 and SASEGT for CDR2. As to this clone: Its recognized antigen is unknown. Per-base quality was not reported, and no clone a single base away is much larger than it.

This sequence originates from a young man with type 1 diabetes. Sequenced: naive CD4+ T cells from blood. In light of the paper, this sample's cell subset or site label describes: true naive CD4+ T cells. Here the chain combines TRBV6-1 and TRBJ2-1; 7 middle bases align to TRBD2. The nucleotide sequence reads TGTGCCACCTCGACAGAGCCCGGGGGGGAGCAGTTCTTC. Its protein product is CATSTEPGGEQFF.